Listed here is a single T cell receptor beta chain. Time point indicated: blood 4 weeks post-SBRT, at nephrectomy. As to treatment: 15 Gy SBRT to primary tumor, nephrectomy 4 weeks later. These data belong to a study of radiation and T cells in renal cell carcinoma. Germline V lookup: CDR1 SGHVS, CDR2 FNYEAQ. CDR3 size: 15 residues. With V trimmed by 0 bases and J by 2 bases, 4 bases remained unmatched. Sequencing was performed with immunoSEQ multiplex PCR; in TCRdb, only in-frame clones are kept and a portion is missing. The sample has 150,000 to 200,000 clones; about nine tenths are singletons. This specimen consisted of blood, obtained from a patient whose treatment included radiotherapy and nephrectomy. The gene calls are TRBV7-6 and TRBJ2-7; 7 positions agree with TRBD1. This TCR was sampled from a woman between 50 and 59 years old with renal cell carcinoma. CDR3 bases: TGTGCCAGCAGCTTAGCTACGGGACAGACCTACGAGCAGTACTTC. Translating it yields CASSLATGQTYEQYF.